Presented here are 6 T cell receptor beta chains from one specimen sequenced in a study of T cell changes during pregnancy in multiple sclerosis. This table comes from immunoSEQ multiplex PCR, and its TCRdb copy is limited to in-frame clones, with some not included. The top ten clones hold approximately 2.2% of a sample with approximately 88,000 clones, almost 95% of them seen once. The sample here was peripheral blood, taken in the third trimester of pregnancy. All receptors derive from a female donor with multiple sclerosis, enrolled in a pregnancy study.

The J gene is TRBJ1-2, the V gene TRBV6-5; D is unresolved. The V and J ends lost 6 bases and 3 bases respectively, with 8 bases between them. Germline lookup yields CDR1 MNHEY and CDR2 SVGAGI. The CDR3 totals 12 residues. Written as DNA, the CDR3 is TGTGCCAGCAGCAGATCAGACTATGGCTACACCTTC. Its protein is CASSRSDYGYTF.

In DNA, the CDR3 is TGTGCCAGCAGCGGACTAGCGGGAGGTTTCACAGATACGCAGTATTTT. Residues: CASSGLAGGFTDTQYF. The chain has TRBV7-2 and TRBJ2-3; TRBD2 aligns across 14 bases. Looked up from germline, CDR1 is SGHTA and CDR2 is FQGNSA. With 5 bases clipped from V and 2 bases from J, the junction kept 3 bases outside the gene matches. The CDR3 sequence is 16 residues long.

The V call is TRBV7-9, the J call TRBJ2-1; 13 positions agree with TRBD2. The CDR3 covers 18 residues. Trimming cost V 4 bases and J 4 bases; bases outside gene matches: 10. From germline, CDR1 is SEHNR and CDR2 FQNEAQ (reference sequence). In nucleotides, the CDR3 is TGTGCCAGCAGCTCTCCATGGACTAGCGGGAGATCTTACAATGAGCAGTTCTTC. It is translated as CASSSPWTSGRSYNEQFF.

This clone is a singleton in its sample. V gene TRBV19 combines with J gene TRBJ2-7; D uncertain. V lost 6 bases and J lost 0, with 9 bases in between. The CDR3 sequence is 13 residues long. Germline lookup yields CDR1 LNHDA and CDR2 SQIVND (reference sequence). The CDR3 protein is CASSPVHSYEQYF. The CDR3 DNA reads TGTGCCAGTAGCCCGGTGCACTCCTACGAGCAGTACTTC.

The chain joins TRBV7-9 to TRBJ2-3; the D gene is possibly TRBD2 (6 bases). Germline lookup yields CDR1 SEHNR and CDR2 FQNEAQ (reference sequence). The ends were cut back, 5 bases at V and 6 bases at J, with 9 bases in the middle. The CDR3 has 12 residues. CDR3 coding DNA: TGTGCCAGCAGCCCCGGAGGGGATACGCAGTATTTT. Protein: CASSPGGDTQYF.

The chain recombines TRBV18 with TRBJ2-6, with 10 nucleotides matching TRBD2. The CDR3 covers 18 residues. Germline V gives CDR1 KGHSH, CDR2 LQKENI. The junction had 6 bases not matched to a gene; V was cut back by 3 bases and J by 1 base. The CDR3 region is CASSPRLAGESGANVLTF. In DNA, the CDR3 is TGTGCCAGCTCACCCCGTCTAGCGGGAGAATCTGGGGCCAACGTCCTGACTTTC.